This section outlines one T cell receptor (beta chain) sequence together with its context. Its antigen is unidentified. Antigen-specific CD4+ T cell clonotypes were called by their expansion after viral peptide-pool culture in ViraFEST. Culturing for 10 to 11 days preceded CD4+ T cell isolation. Each participant received a vaccine that was either BNT162b2 or mRNA-1273, given as two doses. Vaccinees lacked prior SARS-CoV-2 infection and tested negative for nucleocapsid antibodies. Days 3 and 7 were when half the medium was replaced with IL-2 medium. The record originates from a study of vaccination effects on CD4 cells after COVID-19. In the study overall: Relative to the second dose, post-vaccine samples were obtained a median of 72 days later.

TCRdb's table, derived via immunoSEQ multiplex PCR, lists solely in-frame clones and lacks some. The sample yields fewer than 30,000 clones, roughly 70% seen once. Findings of the study overall: The vaccine-induced clones of healthy vaccinees included only 1 of 255 that cross-reacted with common cold coronaviruses.

This TCR came from a human donor who received a COVID-19 vaccine. This material consisted of CD4+ T cells from PBMCs cultured with SARS-CoV-2 spike peptides, taken after COVID-19 vaccination.

The CDR3 DNA sequence: TGCGCCAGCAGCCACCCACTAGAAACTCAGTTCTTC. Amino acid sequence: CASSHPLETQFF. This rearrangement joins TRBV4-1 to TRBJ2-1; D possibly corresponds to TRBD2 (5 bases). Germline-derived CDR1 and CDR2 are MGHRA and YSYEKL. CDR3 length: 12 residues. The V end was cut by 3 bases, the J end by 13 bases, with 13 bases between.